A single sample is the source of the 3 T cell receptor beta chains below, sequenced in a study. MiXCR, applied by TCRdb to the RT-PCR reads, yields one record per CDR3 protein. The data contain more than 550,000 distinct CDR3 sequences, over 12% of them singletons. Sequenced material: memory CD4+ T cells from blood. These receptors all come from a female donor in good health, serving as a healthy control.

The chain employs TRBV7-2 and TRBJ1-6, with D possibly matching TRBD1 (6 bases). This CDR3 has 15 amino acids. V shed 6 bases and J shed 3 bases, with 12 bases lying between them. The germline V gene has CDR1 SGHTA and CDR2 FQGNSA. CDR3 protein: CASRAQGIYNSPLHF. DNA for the CDR3: TGTGCCAGCAGAGCTCAGGGGATCTATAATTCACCCCTCCACTTT.

This clonotype was recorded a few times. The chain joins TRBV5-5 to TRBJ1-1; TRBD1 matches at 7 bases. The germline gives CDR1 SGHKS, CDR2 YYEKEE (reference sequence). J was trimmed by 13 bases and V by 4 bases; bases with no gene match: 13. CDR3 length: 13 residues. The CDR3 is CASSPGPGQPVFF. The CDR3 DNA reads TGTGCCAGCAGCCCCGGCCCGGGACAGCCAGTTTTCTTT. Supplemented by reference TRBV5-5 and TRBJ1-1, the full variable domain reads DAGVTQSPTHLIKTRGQQVTLRCSPISGHKSVSWYQQVLGQGPQFIFQYYEKEERGRGNFPDRFSARQFPNYSSELNVNALLLGDSALYLCASSPGPGQPVFFGQGTRLTVV.

This clonotype appeared a few times. V is TRBV7-2 and J is TRBJ2-4; the D gene is possibly TRBD1 (6 bases). The V end lost 4 bases, the J end lost 6 bases, and 10 bases lay between the germline ends. The CDR3 has 13 amino acids. Per germline, CDR1 SGHTA and CDR2 FQGNSA. As DNA, the CDR3 is TGTGCCAGCAGCTGGACAGTTGGAAACATTCAGTACTTC. Residues: CASSWTVGNIQYF.